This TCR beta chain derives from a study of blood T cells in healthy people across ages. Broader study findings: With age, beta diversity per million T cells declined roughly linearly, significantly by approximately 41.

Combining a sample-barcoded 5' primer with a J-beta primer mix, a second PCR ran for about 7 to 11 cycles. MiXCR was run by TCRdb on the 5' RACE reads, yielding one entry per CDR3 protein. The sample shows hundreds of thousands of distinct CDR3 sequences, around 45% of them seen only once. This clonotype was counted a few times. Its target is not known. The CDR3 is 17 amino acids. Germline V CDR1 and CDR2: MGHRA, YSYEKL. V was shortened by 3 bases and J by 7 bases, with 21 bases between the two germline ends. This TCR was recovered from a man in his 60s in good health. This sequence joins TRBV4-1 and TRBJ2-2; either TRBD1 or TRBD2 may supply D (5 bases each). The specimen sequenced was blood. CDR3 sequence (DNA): TGCGCCAGCAGCCAGTTAACGGGATACAGGCAGAGCGGGGAGCTGTTTTTT. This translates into CASSQLTGYRQSGELFF.